The sequence of this T cell receptor (beta chain) was determined in a study of blood T cell repertoires in COVID-19. With 4 bases clipped from V and 2 bases from J, the junction kept 7 bases outside the gene matches. Germline CDR1 is SGHDN and CDR2 is FVKESK. CDR3 length equals 16 residues. Clones were sequenced by immunoSEQ multiplex PCR, and TCRdb holds only the in-frame ones, with some missing. The table lists under 45,000 clones, more than 75% of them singletons. Sequencing was done on a sample of peripheral blood. The origin of this receptor is a man older than 75 with acute or convalescent COVID-19. This chain joins TRBV14 and TRBJ2-1; 8 positions match TRBD1. CDR3 sequence (DNA): TGTGCCAGCAGCCGAACCGGGACAGGACCCTACAATGAGCAGTTCTTC. Its translation: CASSRTGTGPYNEQFF.